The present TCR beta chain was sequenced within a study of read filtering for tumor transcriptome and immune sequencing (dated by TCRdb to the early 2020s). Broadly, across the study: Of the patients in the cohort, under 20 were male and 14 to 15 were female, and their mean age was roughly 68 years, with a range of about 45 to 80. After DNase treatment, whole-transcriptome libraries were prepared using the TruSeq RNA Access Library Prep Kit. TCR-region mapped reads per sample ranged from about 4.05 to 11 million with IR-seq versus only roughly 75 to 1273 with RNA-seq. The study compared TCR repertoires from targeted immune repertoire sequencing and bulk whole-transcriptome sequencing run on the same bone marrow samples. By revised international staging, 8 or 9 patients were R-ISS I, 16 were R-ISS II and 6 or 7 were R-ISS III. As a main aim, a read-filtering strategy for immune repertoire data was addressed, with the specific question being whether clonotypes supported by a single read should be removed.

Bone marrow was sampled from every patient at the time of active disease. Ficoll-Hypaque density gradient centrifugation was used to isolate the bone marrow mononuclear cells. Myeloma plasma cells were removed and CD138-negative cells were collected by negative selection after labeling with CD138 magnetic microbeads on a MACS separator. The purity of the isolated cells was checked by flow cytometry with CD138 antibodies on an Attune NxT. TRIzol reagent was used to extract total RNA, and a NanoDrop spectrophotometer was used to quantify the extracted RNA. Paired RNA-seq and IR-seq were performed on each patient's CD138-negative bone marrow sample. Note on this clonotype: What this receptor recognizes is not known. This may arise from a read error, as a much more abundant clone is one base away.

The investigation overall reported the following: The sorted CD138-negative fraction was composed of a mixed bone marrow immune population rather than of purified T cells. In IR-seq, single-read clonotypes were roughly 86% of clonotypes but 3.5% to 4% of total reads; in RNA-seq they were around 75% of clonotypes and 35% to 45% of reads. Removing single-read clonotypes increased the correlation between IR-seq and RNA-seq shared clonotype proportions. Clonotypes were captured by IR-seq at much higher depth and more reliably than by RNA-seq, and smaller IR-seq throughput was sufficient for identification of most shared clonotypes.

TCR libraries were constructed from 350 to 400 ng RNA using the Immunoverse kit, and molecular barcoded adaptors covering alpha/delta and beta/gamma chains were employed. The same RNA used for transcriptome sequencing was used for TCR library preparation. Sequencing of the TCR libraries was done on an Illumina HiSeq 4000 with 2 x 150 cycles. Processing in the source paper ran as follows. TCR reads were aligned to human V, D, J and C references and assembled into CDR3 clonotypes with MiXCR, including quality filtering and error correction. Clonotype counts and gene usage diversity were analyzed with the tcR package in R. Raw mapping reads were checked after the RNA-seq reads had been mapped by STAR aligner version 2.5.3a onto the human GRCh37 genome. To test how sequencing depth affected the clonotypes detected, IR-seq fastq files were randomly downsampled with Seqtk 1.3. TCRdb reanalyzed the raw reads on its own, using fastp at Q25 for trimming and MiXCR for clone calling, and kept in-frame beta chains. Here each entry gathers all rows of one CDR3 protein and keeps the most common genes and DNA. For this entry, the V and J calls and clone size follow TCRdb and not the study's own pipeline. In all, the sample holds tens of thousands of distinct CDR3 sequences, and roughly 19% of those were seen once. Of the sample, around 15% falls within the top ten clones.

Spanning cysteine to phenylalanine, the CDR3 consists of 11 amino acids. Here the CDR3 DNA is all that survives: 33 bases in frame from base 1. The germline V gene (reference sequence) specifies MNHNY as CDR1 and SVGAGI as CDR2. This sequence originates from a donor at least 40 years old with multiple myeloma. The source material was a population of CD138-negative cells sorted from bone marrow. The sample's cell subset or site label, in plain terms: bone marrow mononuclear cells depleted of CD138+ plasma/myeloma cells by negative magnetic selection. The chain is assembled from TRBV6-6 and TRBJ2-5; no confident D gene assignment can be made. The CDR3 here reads CASSARESQYF. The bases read TGTGCCAGCAGTGCGCGAGAGTCCCAGTACTTC.